A selection of T cell receptor beta chains follows, all from one sample in a study of T cell clones after liver transplantation. Sequencing used immunoSEQ multiplex PCR; TCRdb keeps in-frame clones, though not all of them. This table holds roughly 73,000 clones, 80% found once. The sample in question was CD4+ T cells from blood, obtained before liver transplant. The receptors come from a human donor who received a liver transplant. Both conserved end residues are part of each CDR3. A D gene is named only where the DNA matches it firmly. Only some rows state a clone size, as once, few, many or a class for expanded clones.

TRBJ2-7,TRBV6-6,-,-,CASSSGGSNEQYF,TGTGCCAGCAGTTCAGGAGGCTCGAACGAGCAGTACTTC
TRBJ2-1,TRBV6-5,-,-,CASRTYNEQFF,TGTGCCAGCAGGACCTACAATGAGCAGTTCTTC
TRBJ2-5,TRBV5-8,TRBD2,-,CASSPGGVRETQYF,TGTGCCAGCAGCCCGGGGGGGGTCCGAGAGACCCAGTACTTC
TRBJ2-7,TRBV15,-,-,CATSRDSSYEQYF,TGTGCCACCAGCAGAGACAGTTCCTACGAGCAGTACTTC
TRBJ2-1,TRBV5-1,-,-,CASSLYDEQFF,TGCGCCAGCAGCTTGTATGATGAGCAGTTCTTC
TRBJ2-3,TRBV28,-,-,CASSLFRGVGPDTQYF,TGTGCCAGCAGTTTATTCAGGGGGGTCGGGCCAGATACGCAGTATTTT
TRBJ2-7,TRBV2,TRBD1,-,CASSWDRGRSYEQYF,TGTGCCAGCAGCTGGGACAGGGGGCGATCCTACGAGCAGTACTTC
TRBJ1-4,TRBV18,-,-,CASSPQGRKSNEKLFF,TGTGCCAGCTCACCACAGGGAAGGAAGTCTAATGAAAAACTGTTTTTT
TRBJ2-3,TRBV6-1,TRBD2,-,CASSEGGVGLAGDYTQYF,TGTGCCAGCAGTGAAGGGGGGGTTGGGCTAGCGGGAGACTATACGCAGTATTTT
TRBJ1-4,TRBV19,-,-,CASSIGGKKLFF,TGTGCCAGTAGTATAGGTGGGAAAAAACTGTTTTTT
TRBJ1-5,TRBV7-2,-,-,CASSSPPGDQPQHF,TGTGCCAGCAGCTCCCCCCCAGGGGATCAGCCCCAGCATTTT
TRBJ2-7,TRBV10-3,TRBD2,-,CAISEGLARTYEQYF,TGTGCCATCAGTGAGGGACTAGCGCGAACCTACGAGCAGTACTTC
TRBJ1-1,TRBV29-1,TRBD1,-,CSVEGQLNTEAFF,TGCAGCGTTGAGGGACAGCTGAACACTGAAGCTTTCTTT
TRBJ1-4,TRBV7-9,-,-,CASSQDGGPRATNEKLFF,TGTGCCAGCAGCCAGGACGGGGGGCCCAGGGCAACTAATGAAAAACTGTTTTTT
TRBJ2-3,TRBV5-4,-,-,CASSSPGTKLGDTQYF,TGTGCCAGCAGCTCCCCCGGGACAAAACTAGGAGATACGCAGTATTTT
TRBJ2-7,TRBV13,-,-,CASSLKGHEQYF,TGTGCCAGCAGCTTAAAGGGGCACGAGCAGTACTTC
TRBJ2-4,TRBV30,TRBD2,-,CAWSPPTSGLKNIQYF,TGTGCCTGGAGTCCTCCGACTAGCGGCCTCAAAAACATTCAGTACTTC
TRBJ2-3,TRBV10-3,TRBD2,-,CATGRGTDTQYF,TGTGCCACCGGGCGGGGGACAGATACGCAGTATTTT
TRBJ2-1,TRBV19,TRBD2,once,CASSMTSGRAGEQFF,TGTGCCAGTAGTATGACTAGCGGGAGGGCGGGGGAGCAGTTCTTC
TRBJ2-1,TRBV18,-,-,CASSEQEGYNEQFF,TGTGCCAGCTCGGAACAGGAGGGGTACAATGAGCAGTTCTTC
TRBJ2-1,TRBV11-1,TRBD2,few,CASSSRTSGLLEQFF,TGTGCCAGCAGCTCACGGACTAGCGGGCTTCTTGAGCAGTTCTTC
TRBJ2-2,TRBV21-1,-,-,CASSKVEGNTGELFF,TGTGCCAGCAGCAAAGTTGAGGGGAACACCGGGGAGCTGTTTTTT
TRBJ2-7,TRBV28,TRBD2,-,CASRPPASGSVEQYF,TGTGCCAGCAGACCCCCAGCTAGCGGGAGTGTAGAGCAGTACTTC
TRBJ1-4,TRBV28,TRBD1,-,CASSSPGGQSHEKLFF,TGTGCCAGCAGTTCACCTGGGGGACAGAGCCATGAAAAACTGTTTTTT
TRBJ2-1,TRBV27,TRBD2,-,CASSLGGLAGGHNEQFF,TGTGCCAGCAGTTTAGGGGGACTAGCGGGAGGGCACAATGAGCAGTTCTTC
TRBJ2-5,TRBV9,TRBD2,-,CASSGTSQETQYF,TGTGCCAGCAGCGGGACTAGCCAAGAGACCCAGTACTTC
TRBJ1-1,TRBV7-9,-,-,CASSSTTVGEAFF,TGTGCCAGCAGCTCCACCACCGTCGGTGAAGCTTTCTTT
TRBJ1-4,TRBV7-8,TRBD1,-,CASSRDRVGEKLFF,TGTGCCAGCAGCCGGGACAGGGTTGGGGAAAAACTGTTTTTT
TRBJ1-1,TRBV6-1,TRBD1,-,CASSEVVRTGDTEAFF,TGTGCCAGCAGTGAAGTGGTGCGGACAGGGGACACTGAAGCTTTCTTT
TRBJ1-1,TRBV6-1,-,-,CASSESPGLEAFF,TGTGCCAGCAGTGAAAGTCCAGGGCTTGAAGCTTTCTTT
TRBJ2-1,TRBV12-5,TRBD2,-,CASGLGLAGGNNEQFF,TGTGCTAGTGGGCTGGGACTAGCGGGAGGAAATAATGAGCAGTTCTTC
TRBJ1-2,TRBV28,-,-,CASWGGGHGYTF,TGTGCCAGTTGGGGTGGAGGGCACGGCTACACCTTC
TRBJ2-1,TRBV7-2,-,-,CASSPRTDSLFF,TGTGCCAGCAGCCCCAGGACAGACTCCCTGTTCTTC
TRBJ2-2,TRBV27,TRBD2,-,CASSFKGGRSNTGELFF,TGTGCCAGCAGTTTCAAAGGCGGGAGATCCAACACCGGGGAGCTGTTTTTT
TRBJ2-2,TRBV18,-,-,CASSEGDPGELFF,TGTGCCAGCTCAGAAGGGGATCCCGGGGAGCTGTTTTTT
TRBJ2-3,TRBV28,-,once,CASSLIGGRTDTQYF,TGTGCCAGCAGTTTAATCGGTGGCCGCACAGATACGCAGTATTTT
TRBJ2-2,TRBV11-2,-,once,CASSRTPNTGELFF,TGTGCCAGCAGCCGGACACCGAACACCGGGGAGCTGTTTTTT
TRBJ2-2,TRBV18,-,-,CASSRTENTGELFF,TGTGCCAGCTCTCGGACCGAGAACACCGGGGAGCTGTTTTTT
TRBJ2-7,TRBV11-2,-,-,CASSLEVDGVYEQYF,TGTGCCAGCAGCTTGGAGGTCGACGGGGTATACGAGCAGTACTTC
TRBJ1-3,TRBV11-2,-,-,CASSLGKGSSGNTIYF,TGTGCCAGCAGCTTAGGAAAGGGGAGCTCTGGAAACACCATATATTTT
TRBJ1-1,TRBV7-9,-,-,CASSAREGTEAFF,TGTGCCAGCAGCGCCCGAGAGGGCACTGAAGCTTTCTTT
TRBJ2-7,TRBV7-9,-,-,CASSFLASDPLIGYEQYF,TGTGCCAGCAGCTTTCTGGCTAGCGACCCGCTTATAGGCTACGAGCAGTACTTC
TRBJ1-5,TRBV30,-,-,CAWSVQQNQPQHF,TGTGCCTGGAGTGTGCAGCAAAATCAGCCCCAGCATTTT
TRBJ2-2,TRBV7-6,-,once,CASATNLANTGELFF,TGTGCCAGCGCCACAAACCTGGCGAACACCGGGGAGCTGTTTTTT
TRBJ1-2,TRBV2,-,-,CASSESTQYYGYTF,TGTGCCAGCAGTGAAAGTACTCAATACTATGGCTACACCTTC
TRBJ1-1,TRBV28,-,-,CASSPAGGPTEAFF,TGTGCCAGCAGCCCCGCGGGGGGACCGACTGAAGCTTTCTTT
TRBJ2-1,TRBV5-1,-,-,CASSYSDRYNEQFF,TGCGCCAGCAGCTACTCGGACCGATACAATGAGCAGTTCTTC
TRBJ1-5,TRBV13,-,-,CASSLGGPGNQPQHF,TGTGCCAGCAGCTTGGGAGGGCCCGGGAATCAGCCCCAGCATTTT
TRBJ2-7,TRBV7-9,TRBD1,-,CASSLEQGAAYEQYF,TGTGCCAGCAGCTTAGAACAGGGGGCTGCCTACGAGCAGTACTTC
TRBJ1-1,TRBV15,-,-,CATSSGTRLTEAFF,TGTGCCACCAGCAGCGGGACACGGCTCACTGAAGCTTTCTTT
TRBJ1-4,TRBV7-2,-,-,CASTIMIPGHGYEKLFF,TGTGCCAGCACCATCATGATACCGGGTCATGGGTATGAAAAACTGTTTTTT